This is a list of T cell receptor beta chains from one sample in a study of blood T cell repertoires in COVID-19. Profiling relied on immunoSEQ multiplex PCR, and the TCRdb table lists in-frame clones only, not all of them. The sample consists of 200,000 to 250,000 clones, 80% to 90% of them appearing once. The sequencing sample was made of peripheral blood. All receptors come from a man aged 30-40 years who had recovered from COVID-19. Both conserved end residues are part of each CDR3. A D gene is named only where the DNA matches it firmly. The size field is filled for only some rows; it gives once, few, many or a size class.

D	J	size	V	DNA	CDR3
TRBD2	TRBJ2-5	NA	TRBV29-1	TGCAGCGCCCAGAGGACTAGCGAGACCCAGTACTTC	CSAQRTSETQYF
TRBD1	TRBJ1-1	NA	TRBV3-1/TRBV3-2	TGTGCCAGCAGCCAAGGGGGTGGACAGGGGAACACTGAAGCTTTCTTT	CASSQGGGQGNTEAFF
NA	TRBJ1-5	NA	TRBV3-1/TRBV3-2	TGTGCCAGCAGCCAAGGACAGGATGGTCAGCCCCAGCATTTT	CASSQGQDGQPQHF
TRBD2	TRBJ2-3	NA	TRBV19	TGTGCCAGTATAGCGGGGGGGACAGATACGCAGTATTTT	CASIAGGTDTQYF
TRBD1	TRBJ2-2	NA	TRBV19	TGTGCCAGTAGTCTCCACGGAACAGGGGGGACCGGGGAGCTGTTTTTT	CASSLHGTGGTGELFF
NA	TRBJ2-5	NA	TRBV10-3	TGTGCCATCTCGAAGGAGCGCGCGGAGACCCAGTACTTC	CAISKERAETQYF
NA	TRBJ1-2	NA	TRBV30	TGTGCCTGGAGTGTACTCGGCAGGGGTAGGAATGGCTACACCTTC	CAWSVLGRGRNGYTF
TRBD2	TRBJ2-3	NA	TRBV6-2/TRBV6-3	TGTGCCAGCAGCCAACTAGCGGGGGGGATGGGAGGCCGAGATACGCAGTATTTT	CASSQLAGGMGGRDTQYF
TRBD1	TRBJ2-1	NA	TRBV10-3	TGTGCCGCCGGGACAGGCTACAATGAGCAGTTCTTC	CAAGTGYNEQFF
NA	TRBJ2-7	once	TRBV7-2	TGTGCCAGCAGCCCCGGCGACGGAGCCTACGAGCAGTACTTC	CASSPGDGAYEQYF
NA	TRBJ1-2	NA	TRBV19	TGTGCCAGTAGTAGTTCTAGGAGCCCCTATGGCTACACCTTC	CASSSSRSPYGYTF
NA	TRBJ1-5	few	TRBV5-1	TGCGCCAGCAGTGTAAAAGGGGGGGACCAGCCCCAGCATTTT	CASSVKGGDQPQHF
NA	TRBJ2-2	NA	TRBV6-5	TGTGCCAGCAGTCCAGGGGATTACACCGGGGAGCTGTTTTTT	CASSPGDYTGELFF
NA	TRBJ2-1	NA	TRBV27	TGTGCCAGCAGTTTATATCTGGGCAGTATCAATGAGCAGTTCTTC	CASSLYLGSINEQFF
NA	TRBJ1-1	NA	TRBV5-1	TGCGCCAGCAGCACCTCCGGGACACTGAACACTGAAGCTTTCTTT	CASSTSGTLNTEAFF
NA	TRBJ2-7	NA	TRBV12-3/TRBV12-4	TGTGCCAGCAGCCTACAGGTTAACGAGCAGTACTTC	CASSLQVNEQYF
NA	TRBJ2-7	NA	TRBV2	TGTGCCAGCAGTGACGGTCAGGCCTACGAGCAGTACTTC	CASSDGQAYEQYF
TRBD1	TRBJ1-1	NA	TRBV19	TGTGCCAGTAGTACCCAGGGGGGAACTGAAGCTTTCTTT	CASSTQGGTEAFF
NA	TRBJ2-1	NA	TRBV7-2	TGTGCCAGCAGCTTAGTGCCCGGGACAATGGATGAGCAGTTCTTC	CASSLVPGTMDEQFF
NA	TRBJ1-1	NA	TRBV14	TGTGCCAGCAGCCAACAGGGCCGCTTGTTAAGGAACACTGAAGCTTTCTTT	CASSQQGRLLRNTEAFF
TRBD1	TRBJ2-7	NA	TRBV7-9	TGTGCCAGCAGGGGGACAGCCACCTCCTACGAGCAGTACTTC	CASRGTATSYEQYF
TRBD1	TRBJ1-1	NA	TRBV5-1	TGCGCCAGCAGCTTGGGACAGGGGGCAACTTTCTTT	CASSLGQGATFF
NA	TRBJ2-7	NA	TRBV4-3	TGCGCCAGCAGCCAAGAGCCCAGGGTGACCGAGCAGTACTTC	CASSQEPRVTEQYF
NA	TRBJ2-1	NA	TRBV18	TGTGCCAGCTCACCCCAGACGACAAATGAGCAGTTCTTC	CASSPQTTNEQFF
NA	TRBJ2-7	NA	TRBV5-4	TGTGCCAGCTGGACACCGGAGCAGTACTTC	CASWTPEQYF
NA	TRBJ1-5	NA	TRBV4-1	TGCGCCAGCAGCCAACATGAGGGCATTCCCGGCAATCAGCCCCAGCATTTT	CASSQHEGIPGNQPQHF
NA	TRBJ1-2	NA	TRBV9	TGTGCCAGCAGCGTAGGGCTCACAGGGCGAGGCTACACCTTC	CASSVGLTGRGYTF
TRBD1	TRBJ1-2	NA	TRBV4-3	TGCGCCAGCAGCCAAGATCTGGGACAGCCCTTTGGTGGCTACACCTTC	CASSQDLGQPFGGYTF
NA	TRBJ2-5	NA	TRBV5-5	TGTGCCAGCAGCTTACTTTTCCAAGAGACCCAGTACTTC	CASSLLFQETQYF
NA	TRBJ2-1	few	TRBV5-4	TGTGCCAGCAGCTTGAAGGACAGACACAATGAGCAGTTCTTC	CASSLKDRHNEQFF
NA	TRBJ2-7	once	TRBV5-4	TGTGCCAGCAGCTCGCGAGGTCGTACCTCCTACGAGCAGTACTTC	CASSSRGRTSYEQYF
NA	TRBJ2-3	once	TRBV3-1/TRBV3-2	TGTGCCAGCAGCCAACTAAGCGGGCGCACAGATACGCAGTATTTT	CASSQLSGRTDTQYF
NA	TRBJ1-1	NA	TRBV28	TGTGCCAGCAGCCCGTATCGACAGAACACTGAAGCTTTCTTT	CASSPYRQNTEAFF
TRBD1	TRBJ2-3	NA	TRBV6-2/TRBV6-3	TGTGCCAGCAGTTACCTGGCGGGACAGGGAAGCATCACAGATACGCAGTATTTT	CASSYLAGQGSITDTQYF
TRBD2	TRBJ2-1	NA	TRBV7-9	TGTGCCAGCAGCGCAAGGGCTAGCGGGGGGGCAACCGAGCAGTTCTTC	CASSARASGGATEQFF
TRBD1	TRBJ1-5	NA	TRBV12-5	TGTGCTAGTGGACCAGACAGGGGGAACAATCAGCCCCAGCATTTT	CASGPDRGNNQPQHF
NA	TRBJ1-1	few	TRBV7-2	TGTGCCAGCAGCTTACGCAGGGGCCGGAACACTGAAGCTTTCTTT	CASSLRRGRNTEAFF
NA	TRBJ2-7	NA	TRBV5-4	TGTGCCAGCAGCTTGGGTAACGAGCAGTACTTC	CASSLGNEQYF
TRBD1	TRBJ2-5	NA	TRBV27	TGTGCCAGCACCCCCTTAGGGGGCGGGGAGACCCAGTACTTC	CASTPLGGGETQYF
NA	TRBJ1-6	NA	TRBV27	TGTGCCAGCAGTTTCTCAGATTCTAATTCACCCCTCCACTTT	CASSFSDSNSPLHF
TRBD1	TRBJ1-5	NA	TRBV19	TGTGCCAGTAGGATGACAGGGGGAAATCAGCCCCAGCATTTT	CASRMTGGNQPQHF
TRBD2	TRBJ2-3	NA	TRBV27	TGTGCCAGCAGTAGCGGGGCTATAGCGGGAGATACGCAGTATTTT	CASSSGAIAGDTQYF
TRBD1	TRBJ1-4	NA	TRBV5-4	TGTGCCAGCAGCTTACAGGGGGCAGCGGAAAAACTGTTTTTT	CASSLQGAAEKLFF
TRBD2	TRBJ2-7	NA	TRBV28	TGTGCCACCCTATTTGGGGGGGCCTACGAGCAGTACTTC	CATLFGGAYEQYF
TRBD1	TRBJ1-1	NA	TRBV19	TGTGCCAGTAGTCGACAGGGTGACACTGAAGCTTTCTTT	CASSRQGDTEAFF
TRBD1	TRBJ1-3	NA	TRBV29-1	TGCAGCGTTGAAGATCCCCAGGGGGCGTCGGGTGGAAACACCATATATTTT	CSVEDPQGASGGNTIYF
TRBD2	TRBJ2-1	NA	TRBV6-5	TGTGCCAGCTCGCTGGGCGGGGGGGCCCCTGAGCAGTTCTTC	CASSLGGGAPEQFF
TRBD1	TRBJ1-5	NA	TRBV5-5	TGTGCCAGCAGTCCAGGACAGGGGACTCAGCCCCAGCATTTT	CASSPGQGTQPQHF
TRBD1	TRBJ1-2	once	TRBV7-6	TGTGCCAGCAGCCCCGACCCGTCAGGGGGTATTTACTATGGCTACACCTTC	CASSPDPSGGIYYGYTF
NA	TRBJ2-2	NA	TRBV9	TGTGCCAGCAGCGTAAACCAGGCAGGCCACACCGGGGAGCTGTTTTTT	CASSVNQAGHTGELFF
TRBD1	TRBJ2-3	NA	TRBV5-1	TGCGCCAGCAGCCAAGGACAGGTCCCCGTAGATACGCAGTATTTT	CASSQGQVPVDTQYF
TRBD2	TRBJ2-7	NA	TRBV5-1	TGCGCCAGCCGGGGACTAGTCTACGAGCAGTACTTC	CASRGLVYEQYF
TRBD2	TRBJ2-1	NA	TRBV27	TGTGCCAGCGGATATAGCGGGGGCTATGAGCAGTTCTTC	CASGYSGGYEQFF